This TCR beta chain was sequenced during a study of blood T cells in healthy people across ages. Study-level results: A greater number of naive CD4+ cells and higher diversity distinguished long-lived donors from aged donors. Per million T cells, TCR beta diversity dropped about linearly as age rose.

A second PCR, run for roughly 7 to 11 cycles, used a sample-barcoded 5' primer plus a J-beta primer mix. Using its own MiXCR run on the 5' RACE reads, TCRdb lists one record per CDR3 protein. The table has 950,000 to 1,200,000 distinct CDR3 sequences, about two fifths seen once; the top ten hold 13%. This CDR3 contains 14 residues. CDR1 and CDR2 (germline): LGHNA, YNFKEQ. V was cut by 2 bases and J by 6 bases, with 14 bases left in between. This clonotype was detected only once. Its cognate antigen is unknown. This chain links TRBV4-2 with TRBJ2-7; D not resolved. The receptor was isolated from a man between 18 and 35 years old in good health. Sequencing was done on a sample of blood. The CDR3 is CASSQMLYEFEQYF. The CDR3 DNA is TGTGCCAGCAGCCAAATGCTGTATGAGTTCGAGCAGTACTTC.